This TCR beta chain was recorded in a study of blood T cell repertoires in COVID-19. Across the whole study: Spain, Italy and the United States supplied samples that represented acute and convalescent COVID-19.

Using immunoSEQ multiplex PCR, the repertoire was profiled, and TCRdb retains in-frame clones only, with some absent. The sample gives around 140,000 clones, roughly 84% of which show up once; 1.1% to 1.5% is in the top ten. CDR3 length equals 12 residues. V lost 5 bases and J 10 bases, leaving 14 bases between the germline ends. CDR1 is LNHDA and CDR2 is SQIVND in the germline V gene (reference sequence). Sequenced sample: peripheral blood. This receptor was obtained from a man aged 60-69 years with acute or convalescent COVID-19. The chain couples TRBV19 to TRBJ1-1; D remains ambiguous. CDR3 DNA: TGTGCCAGTAGTTCCCGGACGCGGGGAGCTTTCTTT. Protein: CASSSRTRGAFF.